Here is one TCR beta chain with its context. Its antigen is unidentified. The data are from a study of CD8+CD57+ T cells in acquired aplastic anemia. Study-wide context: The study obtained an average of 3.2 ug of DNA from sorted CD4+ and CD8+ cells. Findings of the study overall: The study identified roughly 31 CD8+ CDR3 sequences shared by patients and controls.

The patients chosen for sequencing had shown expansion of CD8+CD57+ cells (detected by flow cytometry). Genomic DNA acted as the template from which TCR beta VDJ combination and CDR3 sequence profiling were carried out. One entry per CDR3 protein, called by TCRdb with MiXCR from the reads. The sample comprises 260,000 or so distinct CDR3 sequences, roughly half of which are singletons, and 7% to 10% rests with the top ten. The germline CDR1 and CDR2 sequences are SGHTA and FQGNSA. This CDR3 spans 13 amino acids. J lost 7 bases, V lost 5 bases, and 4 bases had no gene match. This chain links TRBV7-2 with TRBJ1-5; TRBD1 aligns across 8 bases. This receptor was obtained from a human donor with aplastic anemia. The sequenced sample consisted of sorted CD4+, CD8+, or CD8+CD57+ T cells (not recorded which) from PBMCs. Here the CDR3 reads CASSQDRDQPQHF. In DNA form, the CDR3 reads TGTGCCAGCAGCCAGGACAGGGACCAGCCCCAGCATTTT.